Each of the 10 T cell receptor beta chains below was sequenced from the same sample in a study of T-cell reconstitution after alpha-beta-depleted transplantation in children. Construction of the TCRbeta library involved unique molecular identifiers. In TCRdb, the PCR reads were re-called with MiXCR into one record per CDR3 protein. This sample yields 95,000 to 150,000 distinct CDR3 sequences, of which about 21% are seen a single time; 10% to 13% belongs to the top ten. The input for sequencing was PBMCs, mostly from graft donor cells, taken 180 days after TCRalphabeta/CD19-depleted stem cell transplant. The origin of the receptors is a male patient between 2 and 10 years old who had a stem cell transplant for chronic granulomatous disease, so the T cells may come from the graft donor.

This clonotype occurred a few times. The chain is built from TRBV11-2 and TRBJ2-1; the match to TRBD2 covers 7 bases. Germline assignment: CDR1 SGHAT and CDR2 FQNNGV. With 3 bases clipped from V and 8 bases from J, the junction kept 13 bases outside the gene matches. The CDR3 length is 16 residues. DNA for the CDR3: TGTGCCAGCAGCTTTTTGCGGGAGAGGATTAAGGATGAGCAGTTCTTC. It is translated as CASSFLRERIKDEQFF.

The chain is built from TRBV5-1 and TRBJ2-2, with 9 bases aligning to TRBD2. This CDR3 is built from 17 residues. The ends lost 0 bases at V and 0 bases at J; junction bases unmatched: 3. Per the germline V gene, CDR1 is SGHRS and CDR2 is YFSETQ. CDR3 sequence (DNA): TGCGCCAGCAGCTTGGGGGCTAGCGGGACGAACACCGGGGAGCTGTTTTTT. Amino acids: CASSLGASGTNTGELFF. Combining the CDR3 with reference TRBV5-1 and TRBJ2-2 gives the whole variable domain KAGVTQTPRYLIKTRGQQVTLSCSPISGHRSVSWYQQTPGQGLQFLFEYFSETQRNKGNFPGRFSGRQFSNSRSEMNVSTLELGDSALYLCASSLGASGTNTGELFFGEGSRLTVL.

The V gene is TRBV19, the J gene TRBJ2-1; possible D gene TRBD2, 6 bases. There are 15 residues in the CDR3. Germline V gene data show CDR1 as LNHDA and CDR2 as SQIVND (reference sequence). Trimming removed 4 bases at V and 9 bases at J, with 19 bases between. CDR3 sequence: CASSNRDGGLAEQFF. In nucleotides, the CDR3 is TGTGCCAGTAGTAACCGGGACGGAGGGTTGGCTGAGCAGTTCTTC.

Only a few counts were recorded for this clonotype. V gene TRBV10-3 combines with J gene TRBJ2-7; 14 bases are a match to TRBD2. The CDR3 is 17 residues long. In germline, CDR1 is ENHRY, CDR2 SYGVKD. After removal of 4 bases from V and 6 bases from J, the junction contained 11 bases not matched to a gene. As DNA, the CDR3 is TGTGCCATCAGTGTCCGGGACGGGACTAGCGGGAGTTTCGAGCAGTACTTC. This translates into CAISVRDGTSGSFEQYF.

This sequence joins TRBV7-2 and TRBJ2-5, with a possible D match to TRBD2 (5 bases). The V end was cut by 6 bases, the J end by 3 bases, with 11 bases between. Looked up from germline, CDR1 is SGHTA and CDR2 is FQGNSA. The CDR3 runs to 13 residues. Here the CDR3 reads CASRGSGKETQYF. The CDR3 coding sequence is TGTGCCAGCAGGGGGTCCGGGAAAGAGACCCAGTACTTC.

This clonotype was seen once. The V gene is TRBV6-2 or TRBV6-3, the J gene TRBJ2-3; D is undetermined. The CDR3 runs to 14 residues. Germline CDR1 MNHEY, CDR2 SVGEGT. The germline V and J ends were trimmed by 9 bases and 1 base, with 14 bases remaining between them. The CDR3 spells CASSRGLGTDTQYF. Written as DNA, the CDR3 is TGTGCCAGTTCCCGAGGTCTAGGCACAGATACGCAGTATTTT.

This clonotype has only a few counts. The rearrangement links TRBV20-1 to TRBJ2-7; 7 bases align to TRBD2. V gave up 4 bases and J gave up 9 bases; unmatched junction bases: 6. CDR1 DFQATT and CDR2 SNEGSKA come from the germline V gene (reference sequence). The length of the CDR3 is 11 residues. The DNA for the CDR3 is TGCAGTGCTACGCGGACTAGTGGGCAGTACTTC. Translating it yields CSATRTSGQYF.

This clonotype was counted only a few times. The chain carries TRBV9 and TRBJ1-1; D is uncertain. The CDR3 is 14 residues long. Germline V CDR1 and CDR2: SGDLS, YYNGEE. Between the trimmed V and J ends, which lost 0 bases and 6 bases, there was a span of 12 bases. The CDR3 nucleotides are TGTGCCAGCAGCGTAGTTGAAGGAGGCGCTGAAGCTTTCTTT. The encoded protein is CASSVVEGGAEAFF.

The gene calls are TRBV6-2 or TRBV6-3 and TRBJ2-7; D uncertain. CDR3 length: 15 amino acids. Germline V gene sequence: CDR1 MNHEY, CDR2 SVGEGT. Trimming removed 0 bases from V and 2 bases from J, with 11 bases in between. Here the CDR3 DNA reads TGTGCCAGCAGTTACTCGGCAGGACCTACCTACGAGCAGTACTTC. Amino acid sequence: CASSYSAGPTYEQYF.

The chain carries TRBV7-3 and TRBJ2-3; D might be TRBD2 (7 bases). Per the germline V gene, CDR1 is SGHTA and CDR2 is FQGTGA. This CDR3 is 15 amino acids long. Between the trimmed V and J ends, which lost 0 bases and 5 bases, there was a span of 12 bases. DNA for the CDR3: TGTGCCAGCAGCTTAACGGGGGGGCGTGGAGATACGCAGTATTTT. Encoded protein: CASSLTGGRGDTQYF.